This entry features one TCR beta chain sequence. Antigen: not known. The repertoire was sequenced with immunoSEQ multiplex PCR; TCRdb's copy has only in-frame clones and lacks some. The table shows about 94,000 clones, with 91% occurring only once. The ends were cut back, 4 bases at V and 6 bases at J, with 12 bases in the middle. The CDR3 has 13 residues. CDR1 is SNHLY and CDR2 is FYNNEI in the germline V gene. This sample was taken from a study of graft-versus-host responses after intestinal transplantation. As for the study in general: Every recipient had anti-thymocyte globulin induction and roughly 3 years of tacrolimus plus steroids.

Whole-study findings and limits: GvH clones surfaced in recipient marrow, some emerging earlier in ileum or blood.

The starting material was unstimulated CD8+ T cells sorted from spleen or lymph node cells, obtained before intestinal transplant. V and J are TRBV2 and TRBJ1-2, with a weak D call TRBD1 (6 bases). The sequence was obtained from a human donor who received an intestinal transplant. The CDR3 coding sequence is TGTGCCAGCAGTGGCCGACAGGCCGATGGCTACACCTTC. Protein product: CASSGRQADGYTF.